The 19 T cell receptor beta chains in this list originate from one sample, sequenced in a study of shared clonotypes between healthy human individuals. The assay was immunoSEQ multiplex PCR, and TCRdb's table has in-frame clones only and misses some. The table lists hundreds of thousands of clones, 90% to 95% of them singletons. In the naive CD8 group, cells lacked CD45RO and were positively selected for CCR7, so terminally differentiated effector memory CD45RA+ cells were left out. The sequenced material came from naive CD8+ T cells sorted from blood. The receptors stem from a woman aged 25-40 years in good health.

This chain connects TRBV5-4 to TRBJ2-7; weak D call: TRBD1 (5 bases). The germline V and J ends were trimmed by 0 bases and 3 bases, with 10 bases remaining between them. This CDR3 is 14 amino acids long. Germline loops: CDR1 SGHNT, CDR2 YYREEE (reference sequence). CDR3 coding DNA: TGTGCCAGCAGCTTGGCCGTAGGGGACTACGAGCAGTACTTC. Its protein product is CASSLAVGDYEQYF.

The chain has TRBV28 and TRBJ2-1; no reliable D call. Per germline, CDR1 MDHEN and CDR2 SYDVKM. The CDR3 length is 13 residues. Trimming took 5 bases from V and 0 from J, leaving 5 bases between them. DNA for the CDR3: TGTGCCAGCAGTCAGAGCTCCTACAATGAGCAGTTCTTC. This gives the protein CASSQSSYNEQFF.

This chain connects TRBV4-2 to TRBJ2-7; 12 positions match TRBD2. V trimming: 2 bases; J trimming: 7 bases; junction bases outside the gene matches: 6. The V gene's germline CDR1 is LGHNA and CDR2 YNFKEQ. The CDR3 length is 15 residues. In nucleotides, the CDR3 is TGTGCCAGCAGCCAAACCGAAGGACTAGCGGGGGAGCAGTACTTC. Protein sequence: CASSQTEGLAGEQYF.

The rearrangement links TRBV9 to TRBJ1-2; possible D gene TRBD1, 6 bases. The CDR3 consists of 17 residues. Germline CDR1 reads SGDLS; CDR2 reads YYNGEE. V lost 0 bases to trimming and J lost 5 bases, with 20 bases between them. The DNA for the CDR3 is TGTGCCAGCAGCGTAGACTGGGGGCCAACCCTCCGGTATGGCTACACCTTC. Translating gives CASSVDWGPTLRYGYTF. The full variable domain, rest sourced from reference TRBV9 and TRBJ1-2, is DSGVTQTPKHLITATGQRVTLRCSPRSGDLSVYWYQQSLDQGLQFLIQYYNGEERAKGNILERFSAQQFPDLHSELNLSSLELGDSALYFCASSVDWGPTLRYGYTFGSGTRLTVV.

J is TRBJ2-5 and V is TRBV6-5; D perhaps matches TRBD1 (6 bases). The tail of the sequence fits TRBJ2-7 better, so the J call may be wrong. The length of the CDR3 is 16 residues. Germline CDR1 and CDR2: MNHEY and SVGAGI. CDR3 sequence: CASSYSAGESSYEQYF. The CDR3 DNA is TGTGCCAGCAGTTACTCTGCAGGGGAGAGCTCCTACGAGCAGTACTTC.

The CDR3 DNA sequence: TGTGCCAGCAGCACAGAGACAGGGGGAACCTACGAGCAGTACTTC. Amino acids: CASSTETGGTYEQYF. The V call is TRBV7-8, the J call TRBJ2-7, with 9 positions matching TRBD1. J lost 2 bases, V lost 5 bases, and 7 bases had no gene match. The CDR3 loop spans 15 amino acids. Germline CDR1 is SGHVS and CDR2 is FQNEAQ.

This clone was seen a single time. This chain connects TRBV27 to TRBJ1-5; D call uncertain. The CDR3 loop spans 15 amino acids. CDR1 MNHEY and CDR2 SMNVEV come from the germline V gene (reference sequence). Trimming removed 0 bases at V and 7 bases at J, with 13 bases between. In nucleotides, the CDR3 is TGTGCCAGCAGTTTATCGGTGGAGGGCGAGCAGCCCCAGCATTTT. Protein product: CASSLSVEGEQPQHF.

The chain links TRBV29-1 to TRBJ2-1; 7 bases agree with TRBD2. Trimming cost V 2 bases and J 0 bases; bases outside gene matches: 7. This CDR3 is built from 16 residues. The germline V gene has CDR1 SQVTM and CDR2 ANQGSEA. The CDR3 coding sequence is TGCAGCGTTGAATCCCCTAGCGGAGGCTCCTACAATGAGCAGTTCTTC. Its protein is CSVESPSGGSYNEQFF.

The table lists this clone with a count of one. The CDR3 DNA follows: TGTGCCAGCAGCCCAGACGCAGGGGAGCCCAGCTCCTACAATGAGCAGTTCTTC. Translated, it gives CASSPDAGEPSSYNEQFF. This chain joins TRBV9 and TRBJ2-1, with D possibly being TRBD1 (6 bases). V lost 4 bases to trimming and J lost 0 bases, with 20 bases between them. The CDR3 length is 18 residues. Per the germline V gene, CDR1 is SGDLS and CDR2 is YYNGEE.

This CDR3 reads CASSPPLGGANVLTF. CDR3 in DNA: TGTGCCAGCAGCCCACCCCTCGGTGGGGCCAACGTCCTGACTTTC. This chain uses TRBV27 with TRBJ2-6, with unresolved D. CDR1 MNHEY and CDR2 SMNVEV come from the germline V gene (reference sequence). V gave up 6 bases and J gave up 3 bases, with 12 bases separating them. The CDR3 consists of 15 residues.

The chain employs TRBV19 and TRBJ2-6; D gene unclear. CDR1 and CDR2 from the germline V gene are LNHDA and SQIVND (reference sequence). The CDR3 is 15 amino acids. Trimming stripped 4 bases from V and 1 base from J, with 8 bases between. In DNA form, the CDR3 reads TGTGCCAGTAGTACTGGGAATTCTGGGGCCAACGTCCTGACTTTC. Residues: CASSTGNSGANVLTF.

The J gene is TRBJ2-2, the V gene TRBV7-9; 9 positions agree with TRBD1. The CDR3 has 14 amino acids. Germline lookup yields CDR1 SEHNR and CDR2 FQNEAQ (reference sequence). The V and J ends lost 6 bases and 7 bases, in that order; junction bases with no gene match: 6. CDR3 amino acids: CASRWGQGNGELFF. The DNA of the CDR3 is TGTGCCAGCAGATGGGGACAGGGCAACGGGGAGCTGTTTTTT.

The rearrangement links TRBV16 to TRBJ2-1, with D unclear. The CDR3 spans 14 residues. Trimming shortened V by 5 bases and J by 6 bases, and 14 bases separated the two germline ends. Germline CDR1 reads KGHSY; CDR2 reads FQNENV. CDR3 DNA sequence: TGTGCCAGCAGCTCGTCGAGGACGGGCAATGAGCAGTTCTTC. As protein: CASSSSRTGNEQFF.

J is TRBJ2-1 and V is TRBV11-2, with D perhaps matching TRBD1 (5 bases). The CDR3 sequence is 15 residues long. Trimming removed 5 bases at V and 4 bases at J, with 15 bases between. The germline CDR1 and CDR2 sequences are SGHAT and FQNNGV. DNA for the CDR3: TGTGCCAGCAGCACGTCCTTAAGACAGTACAATGAGCAGTTCTTC. It yields the protein CASSTSLRQYNEQFF.

V and J are TRBV6-5 and TRBJ1-1; tentatively, D is TRBD1 (5 bases). V was cut by 6 bases and J by 3 bases, with 14 bases left in between. This CDR3 is 14 amino acids long. CDR1 MNHEY and CDR2 SVGAGI come from the germline V gene. CDR3 sequence reads: CASSWRGYDTEAFF. The CDR3 nucleotides read TGTGCCAGCAGCTGGCGGGGGTATGACACTGAAGCTTTCTTT.

The V gene is TRBV19, the J gene TRBJ2-7, with D perhaps assigned TRBD1 or TRBD2 (5 bases each). Germline V gives CDR1 LNHDA, CDR2 SQIVND (reference sequence). V lost 1 base to trimming and J lost 0 bases, with 13 bases between them. The CDR3 is 16 residues long. CDR3 sequence: CASSIGSGSLSYEQYF. In nucleotides, the CDR3 is TGTGCCAGTAGTATAGGGTCAGGGAGCCTCTCCTACGAGCAGTACTTC.

The chain carries TRBV5-8 and TRBJ2-7; tentatively, D is TRBD1 (6 bases). The CDR3 sequence is 12 residues long. From germline, CDR1 is SGHTS and CDR2 YDEGEE. V dropped 5 bases and J dropped 4 bases, with 10 bases sitting between them. The CDR3 is CASSPQGYEQYF. The CDR3 bases are TGTGCCAGCAGTCCACAGGGTTACGAGCAGTACTTC.

The V and J genes are TRBV25-1 and TRBJ2-5; D possibly corresponds to TRBD1 (6 bases). Germline V CDR1 and CDR2: MGHDK, SYGVNS. CDR3 length: 14 residues. Deletions cut 4 bases from V and 5 bases from J, with 14 bases between. The CDR3 loop reads CASSGPGVGETQYF. The DNA of the CDR3 is TGTGCCAGCAGTGGACCAGGGGTAGGGGAGACCCAGTACTTC.

This chain joins TRBV4-1 and TRBJ2-5; possibly TRBD1 or TRBD2 for D (5 bases each). The CDR3 length is 17 residues. Germline V CDR1 and CDR2: MGHRA, YSYEKL. V dropped 4 bases and J dropped 2 bases, with 20 bases sitting between them. CDR3 loop: CASSLNLLRGLQETQYF. The CDR3 DNA follows: TGCGCCAGCAGCCTCAACCTTTTGAGGGGTCTGCAAGAGACCCAGTACTTC.